This TCR beta chain is from a study of CD8 T cells in ankylosing spondylitis (dated by TCRdb to about 2017). With respect to the entire study: To find TCR variants linked to disease, the study profiled T cell receptor beta repertoires in ankylosing spondylitis patients and healthy donors. Samples of peripheral blood were taken, and for ankylosing spondylitis patients, synovial fluid was collected as well. The full study cohort was made up of approximately 27 ankylosing spondylitis patients and 108 healthy donors. Findings and caveats that apply to the study as a whole: Significant enrichment of the disease-linked clones was reported in matched synovial fluid samples from ankylosing spondylitis patients. Some TCR beta motif variants had previously been reported in synovial fluid and blood of reactive arthritis patients, which suggested common disease-initiation mechanisms. The disease-linked clones had a CD8+ phenotype and were found at relatively low frequencies in peripheral blood. Blood from ankylosing spondylitis patients appeared to be characterized by a TCR beta motif made up of several highly homologous amino acid variants.

The run used an Illumina HiSeq 2500. TCR beta libraries were prepared by quantitative 5'-RACE with molecular barcodes. In the source study's methods: Disease-linked TCR variants were identified with a new computational method built on a probabilistic model of VDJ rearrangement. TCRdb ran its own pipeline on the public reads, namely fastp trimming at Q25 and MiXCR clone calling, and kept in-frame beta chains. When rows share a CDR3 protein, they turn into one entry using the most common DNA and genes. The V and J calls shown here were made by TCRdb, not taken from the authors' results. The sample table lists a few hundred thousand distinct CDR3 sequences, 15% to 25% of them with a count of one. 7.8% of the sample is taken by the ten largest. In this sample, this clonotype turned up many times. The antigen it binds to is not known. No quality values exist for individual bases; no much larger clone is one base distant.

The receptor comes from a male donor with ankylosing spondylitis or in good health (not recorded which). Sequencing was carried out using blood, either unsorted or a sorted T cell fraction (not recorded which).

The CDR3 in this case is CASSYSTGGPDTQYF. The DNA sequence follows: TGTGCCAGCAGTTACTCCACCGGAGGCCCAGATACGCAGTATTTT. In this chain, TRBV6-5 is recombined with TRBJ2-3, with a tentative D gene TRBD2 over 5 matching bases. CDR1 and CDR2 are drawn from the germline V gene: MNHEY, SVGAGI. V is pared back by 0 bases and J by 4 bases, with 11 bases lying between the germline termini. The CDR3 sequence holds 15 residues, the cysteine and phenylalanine included. Only CDR3 DNA is held: 45 bases, read in frame from base 1.